This TCR beta chain was captured by sequencing in a study of cytomegalovirus exposure and HLA in healthy donors. V dropped 5 bases and J dropped 1 base, with 21 bases sitting between them. CDR3 size: 18 residues. Germline lookup yields CDR1 SGHVS and CDR2 FQNEAQ. The donors were in the roughly 130-subject validation cohort, distinct from the approximately 670-subject first cohort. Assay: immunoSEQ multiplex PCR; the TCRdb copy retains only in-frame clones and omits some. The sample consists of tens of thousands of clones, 95% to 97% of them appearing once. The study, taken as a whole, reports: It was about 150 TCR beta chains that were listed as cytomegalovirus-associated.

Note on this clone: What it recognizes is unknown.

The clonotype comes from a man younger than 40 in good health and CMV-seropositive. This sequence joins TRBV7-8 and TRBJ1-5, with D perhaps TRBD1 (6 bases). The sequenced material came from PBMCs. The CDR3 DNA is TGTGCCAGCAGCAACCCGCGGCAGGGGATGATGAGCAATCAGCCCCAGCATTTT. This codes for CASSNPRQGMMSNQPQHF.